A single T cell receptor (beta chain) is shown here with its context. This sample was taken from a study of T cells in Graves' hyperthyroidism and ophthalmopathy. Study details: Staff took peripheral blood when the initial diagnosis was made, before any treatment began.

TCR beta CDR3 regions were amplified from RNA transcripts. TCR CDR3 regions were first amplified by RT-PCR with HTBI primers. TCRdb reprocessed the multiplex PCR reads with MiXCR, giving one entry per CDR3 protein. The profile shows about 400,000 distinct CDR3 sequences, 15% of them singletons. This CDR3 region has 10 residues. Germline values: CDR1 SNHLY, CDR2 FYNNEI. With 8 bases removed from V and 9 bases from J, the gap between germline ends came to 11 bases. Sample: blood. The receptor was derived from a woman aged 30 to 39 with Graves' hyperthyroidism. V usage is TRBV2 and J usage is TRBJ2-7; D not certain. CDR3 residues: CASVSVVQYF. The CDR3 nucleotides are TGTGCCAGCGTGTCGGTGGTGCAGTACTTC.